Shown below are 10 T cell receptor beta chains from a single sample sequenced in a study of blood T cells in healthy people across ages. Combining a sample-barcoded 5' primer with a J-beta primer mix, a second PCR ran for about 6 to 12 cycles. A single record per CDR3 protein comes from TCRdb applying MiXCR to the 5' RACE reads. Of 750,000 or so distinct CDR3 sequences in the sample, 25% are singletons; the top ten hold 8% to 10%. These same data were also listed under a study on T cells of mothers and their children.

Sequencing used blood. All receptors come from a boy younger than 18 in good health.

CDR3 in amino acids: CASSTGQFVGEKLFF. The CDR3 nucleotides are TGTGCCAGCAGCACCGGACAGTTTGTGGGTGAAAAACTGTTTTTT. The V call is TRBV7-6, the J call TRBJ1-4; D is possibly TRBD1 (6 bases). Deletions cut 5 bases from V and 7 bases from J, with 17 bases between. Germline V gene lookup returns CDR1 SGHVS and CDR2 FNYEAQ. The CDR3 spans 15 residues.

This clonotype was observed a few times. The chain combines TRBV29-1 with TRBJ2-5; 11 nucleotides agree with TRBD2. The last part of the DNA fits TRBJ2-1 better; the J call may be wrong. The germline V gene has CDR1 SQVTM and CDR2 ANQGSEA. The CDR3 runs to 15 residues. CDR3 loop: CSTPRGLAEYNEQFF. The CDR3 coding sequence is TGCAGCACTCCAAGGGGACTAGCGGAATACAATGAGCAGTTCTTC.

The chain employs TRBV29-1 and TRBJ2-1; D gene unclear. CDR3 length: 14 residues. CDR1 and CDR2 from the germline V gene are SQVTM and ANQGSEA. With 5 bases removed from V and 5 bases from J, the gap between germline ends came to 16 bases. CDR3 bases: TGCAGCGTTAGCGACATGGGCCGTAACAATGAGCAGTTCTTC. Protein sequence: CSVSDMGRNNEQFF.

The chain combines TRBV5-1 with TRBJ1-1, with TRBD1 as a possible D gene (5 bases). The CDR3 is 14 amino acids. The germline V gene encodes CDR1 SGHRS and CDR2 YFSETQ. Trimming removed 0 bases at V and 1 base at J, with 7 bases between. CDR3 in DNA: TGCGCCAGCAGCTTGGACAGGAAGAACACTGAAGCTTTCTTT. Translation gives CASSLDRKNTEAFF.

This clonotype has only a few counts. J is TRBJ1-1 and V is TRBV4-3; 7 bases fit TRBD1. V dropped 3 bases and J dropped 2; count of bases not matched to a gene: 6. Germline CDR1 LGHNA, CDR2 YSLEER. CDR3 length: 15 residues. The CDR3, as DNA: TGCGCCAGCAGCCAGGTGGGACAGCGAAACACTGAAGCTTTCTTT. Protein sequence: CASSQVGQRNTEAFF.

This clonotype has only a few counts. The CDR3 protein is CASSLGTSGGFYEQYF. DNA of the CDR3: TGCGCCAGCAGCTTGGGGACTAGCGGGGGTTTTTACGAGCAGTACTTC. This chain links TRBV5-1 with TRBJ2-7; 13 bases agree with TRBD2. The V segment lost 0 bases and the J segment 4 bases; nucleotides outside the gene matches: 4. This CDR3 is 16 amino acids long. CDR1 SGHRS and CDR2 YFSETQ come from the germline V gene.

V and J are TRBV20-1 and TRBJ2-2; D remains ambiguous. This CDR3 has 13 residues. Germline V gene sequence: CDR1 DFQATT, CDR2 SNEGSKA (reference sequence). Trimming took 3 bases from V and 1 from J, leaving 6 bases between them. The CDR3 region has the DNA TGCAGTGCTAGCTTCCAGAACACCGGGGAGCTGTTTTTT. This gives the protein CSASFQNTGELFF.

Comment on this clonotype: One base away lies a much larger clone, so this may be a sequencing read error. The chain carries TRBV28 and TRBJ2-5, with 7 bases that match TRBD2. Judging by the DNA end, TRBJ2-7 fits better; the J call may be wrong. The germline CDR1 and CDR2 sequences are MDHEN and SYDVKM. There are 14 residues in the CDR3. The CDR3 DNA reads TGTGCCAGCAGTACTGGCGGGAGTACCAACGAGCAGTACTTC. Residues: CASSTGGSTNEQYF.

Remarks on this clonotype: An end of the junction does not agree with germline; a read error may underlie this. The chain carries TRBV5-1 and TRBJ1-1; the match to TRBD1 covers 7 bases. CDR3 length: 15 amino acids. The V gene's germline CDR1 is SGHRS and CDR2 YFSETQ. As DNA, the CDR3 is TGCGCCCGCAGCTTGGAGACAGGGCAAAACACTGAAGCTTTCTTT. Protein sequence: CARSLETGQNTEAFF.

The chain has TRBV20-1 and TRBJ1-2; possibly TRBD1 for D (5 bases). Trimming stripped 5 bases from V and 5 bases from J, with 18 bases between. Germline values: CDR1 DFQATT, CDR2 SNEGSKA (reference sequence). This CDR3 has 14 amino acids. Written as DNA, the CDR3 is TGCAGTGCTGAAGCTAGGGGACGCCGGTATGGCTACACCTTC. Amino acid sequence: CSAEARGRRYGYTF.